These T cell receptor beta chains were read from a single sample in a study of blood T cell repertoires in COVID-19. Libraries were prepared by immunoSEQ multiplex PCR; TCRdb keeps only in-frame clonotypes and omits some of them. The sample lists around 250,000 clones; approximately 84% were seen once. The sample consisted of PBMCs or T cells enriched from blood (not recorded which). The source of these receptors is a man aged 18-30 years who had recovered from COVID-19. CDR3s include the opening cysteine and the closing phenylalanine or tryptophan. The order of the fields is J gene, V gene, D gene, clone size, CDR3 protein, CDR3 DNA. D genes are given only for firm matches. Size tells how often a clone was seen (once, few, many) or the class of an expanded clone, and some rows leave it out.

TRBJ2-3,TRBV4-2,TRBD2,.,CASSQDGTSASTDTQYF,TGTGCCAGCAGCCAAGATGGGACTAGCGCTAGTACAGATACGCAGTATTTT
TRBJ1-1,TRBV7-2,TRBD1,.,CASSLAGTEINEAFF,TGTGCCAGCAGCTTAGCCGGGACAGAGATAAATGAAGCTTTCTTT
TRBJ1-4,TRBV5-1,.,once,CASSLRGGEKLFF,TGCGCCAGCAGCTTGCGGGGAGGAGAAAAACTGTTTTTT
TRBJ1-2,TRBV7-9,.,.,CASSLEPYGYTF,TGTGCCAGCAGCTTAGAGCCATATGGCTACACCTTC
TRBJ1-1,TRBV6-4,.,.,CASSGQLNTEAFF,TGTGCCAGCAGCGGACAGTTGAACACTGAAGCTTTCTTT
TRBJ1-1,TRBV27,TRBD1,.,CASSWRGQGGGRAFF,TGTGCCAGCAGTTGGAGGGGACAGGGGGGAGGCCGGGCTTTCTTT
TRBJ1-3,TRBV19,.,once,CASSISGEKGNTIYF,TGTGCCAGTAGTATCTCAGGGGAGAAAGGAAACACCATATATTTT
TRBJ2-3,TRBV7-8,TRBD2,once,CASSLVAGVTDTQYF,TGTGCCAGCAGCTTAGTTGCGGGAGTAACAGATACGCAGTATTTT
TRBJ2-1,TRBV7-3,TRBD2,.,CASSLGLAAGEQFF,TGTGCCAGCAGCTTAGGACTAGCGGCTGGTGAGCAGTTCTTC
TRBJ2-1,TRBV12-3/TRBV12-4,.,.,CASSLGGGEQFF,TGTGCCAGCAGTCTGGGGGGAGGTGAGCAGTTCTTC
TRBJ2-3,TRBV28,.,.,CASSPNSGFRTDTQYF,TGTGCCAGCAGTCCAAACTCGGGTTTTCGCACAGATACGCAGTATTTT
TRBJ2-1,TRBV5-6,.,.,CASSLALNNEQFF,TGTGCCAGCAGCTTGGCCTTAAACAATGAGCAGTTCTTC
TRBJ2-1,TRBV10-1,.,.,CASSESLSSYNEQFF,TGCGCCAGCAGTGAGAGCCTTAGCTCCTACAATGAGCAGTTCTTC
TRBJ1-1,TRBV5-4,TRBD1,few,CASSPGTGAFNTEAFF,TGTGCCAGCAGCCCAGGGACAGGGGCTTTCAACACTGAAGCTTTCTTT
TRBJ2-7,TRBV6-2/TRBV6-3,.,once,CASSRAYEQYF,TGTGCCAGCAGTAGAGCCTACGAGCAGTACTTC
TRBJ2-5,TRBV19,.,.,CASSMGQPQETQYF,TGTGCCAGTAGTATGGGGCAGCCGCAAGAGACCCAGTACTTC
TRBJ2-5,TRBV3-1/TRBV3-2,TRBD2,.,CASSQVGGGAQETQYF,TGTGCCAGCAGCCAAGTCGGCGGGGGGGCTCAGGAGACCCAGTACTTC
TRBJ1-5,TRBV13,.,.,CASSFRAVNQPQHF,TGTGCCAGCAGCTTCAGGGCGGTAAATCAGCCCCAGCATTTT
TRBJ2-1,TRBV2,.,.,CASSQTDYNEQFF,TGTGCCAGCAGCCAAACAGATTACAATGAGCAGTTCTTC
TRBJ1-1,TRBV10-3,.,once,CAISGVDGMNTEAFF,TGTGCCATCAGTGGGGTGGACGGGATGAACACTGAAGCTTTCTTT
TRBJ2-5,TRBV15,TRBD1,.,CATTFNRGYHQTQYF,TGTGCCACCACCTTCAACAGGGGCTACCACCAGACCCAGTACTTC
TRBJ1-2,TRBV6-1,.,.,CASSEIGRNYGYTF,TGTGCCAGCAGTGAAATCGGGAGGAACTATGGCTACACCTTC
TRBJ2-3,TRBV19,TRBD1,.,CASNSGTVQGTQYF,TGTGCCTCAAACTCCGGGACAGTCCAGGGTACGCAGTATTTT
TRBJ2-2,TRBV12-3/TRBV12-4,TRBD1,.,CASRGQEAGELFF,TGTGCCAGCAGGGGACAGGAGGCCGGGGAGCTGTTTTTT
TRBJ2-2,TRBV11-2,TRBD2,.,CASSLTLVGGSAGELFF,TGTGCCAGCAGCTTAACTCTCGTCGGGGGGTCCGCCGGGGAGCTGTTTTTT
TRBJ2-7,TRBV29-1,.,.,CSVESPSRSSEQYF,TGCAGCGTTGAATCTCCATCCAGATCTTCCGAGCAGTACTTC
TRBJ2-2,TRBV7-7,.,many,CASSRGRTISNTGELFF,TGTGCTAGCAGTCGTGGACGGACTATTTCGAACACCGGGGAGCTGTTTTTT
TRBJ1-2,TRBV6-5,TRBD1,.,CASRPGTDYGYTF,TGTGCCAGCAGACCCGGGACAGACTATGGCTACACCTTC
TRBJ2-5,TRBV4-1,.,once,CASSQIQRETQYF,TGCGCCAGCAGCCAAATTCAACGGGAGACCCAGTACTTC
TRBJ1-6,TRBV6-2/TRBV6-3,.,.,CASNPDSLFSPLHF,TGTGCCAGCAACCCCGACAGCCTATTCTCACCCCTCCACTTT
TRBJ2-7,TRBV27,TRBD2,.,CASSLGGGPYEQYF,TGTGCCAGCAGTTTAGGGGGAGGGCCGTACGAGCAGTACTTC
TRBJ2-7,TRBV7-9,TRBD2,.,CASSPAGGGVYYEQYF,TGTGCCAGCAGCCCAGCGGGAGGCGGGGTGTACTACGAGCAGTACTTC
TRBJ1-5,TRBV5-8,TRBD1,few,CASIPDRDLFNQPQHF,TGTGCCAGCATTCCCGACAGGGACCTCTTCAATCAGCCCCAGCATTTT
TRBJ2-7,TRBV19,TRBD2,.,CATTEGTSFYEQYF,TGTGCCACGACCGAAGGGACTAGTTTCTACGAGCAGTACTTC
TRBJ2-4,TRBV5-5,.,.,CASSFGGLRTDIQYF,TGTGCCAGCAGCTTTGGTGGACTCCGGACGGACATTCAGTACTTC
TRBJ1-5,TRBV6-1,.,once,CASSVQGEYSNQPQHF,TGTGCCAGCAGTGTACAGGGAGAATATAGCAATCAGCCCCAGCATTTT
TRBJ2-5,TRBV7-6,TRBD2,.,CASSFSVRGRGLETQYF,TGTGCCAGCAGCTTTAGTGTCCGCGGGAGGGGTCTAGAGACCCAGTACTTC
TRBJ2-7,TRBV12-3/TRBV12-4,TRBD2,.,CASSHRGGHEQYF,TGTGCCAGCAGTCATCGCGGGGGGCACGAGCAGTACTTC
TRBJ2-7,TRBV7-6,.,.,CASSSHPGSTYEQYF,TGTGCCAGCAGCTCTCACCCCGGGTCCACCTACGAGCAGTACTTC
TRBJ1-1,TRBV7-9,TRBD1,.,CASSAGTVNTEAFF,TGTGCCAGCAGCGCGGGGACAGTGAACACTGAAGCTTTCTTT
TRBJ2-7,TRBV3-1/TRBV3-2,.,.,CASSRTQYEQYF,TGTGCCAGCAGCCGGACTCAATACGAGCAGTACTTC
TRBJ2-7,TRBV7-2,TRBD2,.,CASSTSGIYEQYF,TGTGCCAGCAGTACTAGCGGGATTTACGAGCAGTACTTC
TRBJ2-2,TRBV12-5,TRBD1,.,CASGSTGVGELFF,TGTGCTAGTGGTTCGACAGGGGTCGGGGAGCTGTTTTTT
TRBJ2-7,TRBV4-2,TRBD1,.,CASSQVLRQGSNEQYF,TGTGCCAGCAGCCAAGTCTTGCGACAGGGGTCTAACGAGCAGTACTTC
TRBJ1-2,TRBV30,.,.,CAWSDPTNLRFHGYTF,TGTGCCTGGAGTGACCCAACGAATTTGAGATTCCATGGCTACACCTTC
TRBJ2-1,TRBV10-3,TRBD2,.,CAISESNINGGDNEQFF,TGTGCCATCAGTGAGTCGAATATAAACGGGGGGGACAATGAGCAGTTCTTC
TRBJ1-1,TRBV7-2,.,.,CASSPGGPLNTEAFF,TGTGCCAGCAGTCCGGGGGGACCATTGAACACTGAAGCTTTCTTT
TRBJ2-1,TRBV5-6,.,.,CASSFGRGSYNEQFF,TGTGCCAGCAGCTTCGGAAGAGGTTCCTACAATGAGCAGTTCTTC
TRBJ2-5,TRBV7-9,TRBD1,.,CASSGTGVQETQYF,TGTGCCAGCAGCGGTACAGGGGTCCAAGAGACCCAGTACTTC
TRBJ2-7,TRBV11-2,TRBD2,.,CASSLDRTSGKEYF,TGTGCCAGCAGCTTAGATCGGACTAGCGGGAAGGAGTACTTC